Below are 15 T cell receptor beta chains sequenced from a single sample in a study of T cells in Graves' hyperthyroidism and ophthalmopathy. It was RNA transcripts that yielded the amplified TCR beta CDR3 regions. RT-PCR in the first round (using the HTBI primer set) targeted the TCR CDR3. TCRdb re-derived calls from the multiplex PCR reads in MiXCR, one entry per CDR3 protein. Among around 350,000 distinct CDR3 sequences, around 14% were seen once, and the ten largest hold around 9.2%. The sequenced material came from blood. The receptors derive from a woman between 18 and 30 years old with Graves' hyperthyroidism.

This chain connects TRBV18 to TRBJ1-3; D remains ambiguous. Germline V gene data show CDR1 as KGHSH and CDR2 as LQKENI. Trimming removed 4 bases from V and 2 bases from J, with 21 bases in between. The CDR3 is made up of 18 amino acids. CDR3 residues: CASSRDLGLIATGNTIYF. In DNA, the CDR3 is TGTGCCAGCTCACGGGATTTAGGACTGATAGCGACTGGAAACACCATATATTTT.

This clonotype was picked up a small number of times. The V call is TRBV6-2 or TRBV6-3, the J call TRBJ2-3, with 11 bases identical to TRBD1. V was clipped by 6 bases and J by 6 bases; unmatched bases: 5. CDR1 MNHEY and CDR2 SVGEGT come from the germline V gene. This CDR3 is 14 amino acids long. The chain's CDR3 is CASRGTGGFDTQYF. The DNA for the CDR3 is TGTGCCAGCAGAGGGACAGGGGGATTCGATACGCAGTATTTT.

This clonotype appeared a few times. V usage is TRBV7-9 and J usage is TRBJ2-6; 7 bases agree with TRBD1. The ends lost 2 bases at V and 0 bases at J; junction bases unmatched: 10. The CDR3 sequence is 19 residues long. Germline V gene sequence: CDR1 SEHNR, CDR2 FQNEAQ (reference sequence). In DNA form, the CDR3 reads TGTGCCAGCAGCTTACTCCGCCGGGACAGCTACTCTGGGGCCAACGTCCTGACTTTC. Translated, it gives CASSLLRRDSYSGANVLTF. Using reference TRBV7-9 and TRBJ2-6 for the parts outside the CDR3, the full variable domain is DTGVSQNPRHKITKRGQNVTFRCDPISEHNRLYWYRQTLGQGPEFLTYFQNEAQLEKSRLLSDRFSAERPKGSFSTLEIQRTEQGDSAMYLCASSLLRRDSYSGANVLTFGAGSRLTVL.

This clonotype showed up many times. The CDR3 region has the DNA TGTGCCAGCAGCCCTGACTATCGGGAGCTGTTTTTT. Protein product: CASSPDYRELFF. The chain links TRBV7-3 to TRBJ2-2, with a possible D match to TRBD2 (5 bases). V was shortened by 5 bases and J by 9 bases, with 10 bases between the two germline ends. The germline V gene encodes CDR1 SGHTA and CDR2 FQGTGA. This CDR3 spans 12 amino acids. Looking up the rest from reference TRBV7-3 and TRBJ2-2 gives the full variable domain: GAGVSQTPSNKVTEKGKYVELRCDPISGHTALYWYRQSLGQGPEFLIYFQGTGAADDSGLPNDRFFAVRPEGSVSTLKIQRTERGDSAVYLCASSPDYRELFFGEGSRLTVL.

This clonotype was counted only a few times. The V and J genes are TRBV19 and TRBJ2-1; the match to TRBD2 covers 12 bases. J gave up 9 bases and V 4 bases, and 13 bases lay outside the gene matches. This CDR3 is built from 17 residues. Per germline, CDR1 LNHDA and CDR2 SQIVND (reference sequence). The CDR3 protein is CASSTTGLAGGPPEQFF. In nucleotides, the CDR3 is TGTGCCAGTAGTACCACAGGGCTAGCGGGGGGGCCCCCTGAGCAGTTCTTC.

Many counts were recorded for this clonotype. The chain recombines TRBV20-1 with TRBJ1-5; D is unresolved. The CDR3 length is 14 residues. Germline loops: CDR1 DFQATT, CDR2 SNEGSKA (reference sequence). Between the trimmed V and J ends, which lost 3 bases and 3 bases, there was a span of 12 bases. CDR3 bases: TGCAGTGCTAGTGAGTCGGGTTACAATCAGCCCCAGCATTTT. It is translated as CSASESGYNQPQHF.

This chain connects TRBV19 to TRBJ2-3; 13 bases agree with TRBD2. CDR1 and CDR2 from the germline V gene are LNHDA and SQIVND (reference sequence). Germline trimming cut 6 bases from V and 2 bases from J; bases unmatched to any gene: 2. This CDR3 region has 15 residues. The CDR3: CASRLAGGFTDTQYF. As DNA, the CDR3 is TGTGCCAGTAGACTAGCGGGAGGGTTCACAGATACGCAGTATTTT.

This clonotype was recorded at least ten times. V is TRBV20-1 and J is TRBJ1-5; perhaps TRBD1 as D (5 bases). Germline CDR1 DFQATT, CDR2 SNEGSKA (reference sequence). V lost 3 bases, J lost 4 bases, and 16 bases lay in between. This CDR3 region has 15 residues. The CDR3 sequence is CSASVTGTVNQPQHF. CDR3 DNA: TGCAGTGCTAGCGTAACCGGGACGGTTAATCAGCCCCAGCATTTT.

This clonotype was counted at least ten times. The chain has TRBV25-1 and TRBJ1-6, with a possible D match to TRBD1 (5 bases). The CDR3 loop spans 16 amino acids. Germline assignment: CDR1 MGHDK and CDR2 SYGVNS. The V and J ends lost 2 bases and 4 bases respectively, with 12 bases between them. The CDR3 nucleotides read TGTGCCAGCAGTGAAGAGGGGTTGGGGTATAATTCACCCCTCCACTTT. It yields the protein CASSEEGLGYNSPLHF.

This clonotype was seen repeatedly, ten times or more. The chain has TRBV30 and TRBJ2-1; maybe TRBD2 (5 bases). V lost 3 bases and J 0 bases, leaving 9 bases between the germline ends. There are 14 residues in the CDR3. Per germline, CDR1 GTSNPN and CDR2 SVGIG (reference sequence). The CDR3 spells CAWRGLSSYNEQFF. The DNA of the CDR3 is TGTGCCTGGAGAGGACTGAGCTCCTACAATGAGCAGTTCTTC.

In this sample, this clonotype turned up many times. The chain is built from TRBV3-1 and TRBJ1-1; 8 bases align to TRBD1. Germline trimming cut 4 bases from V and 9 bases from J; bases unmatched to any gene: 10. The CDR3 is 14 residues long. Germline V CDR1 and CDR2: LGHDT, YNNKEL (reference sequence). The CDR3 DNA reads TGTGCCAGCAGCCCCGGACGGACAGGGAGGAAAGCTTTCTTT. Amino acid sequence: CASSPGRTGRKAFF.

The V call is TRBV19, the J call TRBJ1-5; D gene ambiguous. CDR1 and CDR2 (germline): LNHDA, SQIVND (reference sequence). V shed 3 bases and J shed 4 bases, with 7 bases lying between them. CDR3 size: 13 residues. CDR3 nucleotides: TGTGCCAGTAGTATCAACCCAAATCAGCCCCAGCATTTT. This encodes CASSINPNQPQHF.

The gene calls are TRBV19 and TRBJ1-6, with 8 positions matching TRBD1. V trimming: 9 bases; J trimming: 4 bases; junction bases outside the gene matches: 17. CDR1 and CDR2 from the germline V gene are LNHDA and SQIVND (reference sequence). The CDR3 length is 18 residues. Written as DNA, the CDR3 is TGTGCCAGCCGGGATGGACAGGGCCGCCTGATTTATAATTCACCCCTCCACTTT. Translated, it gives CASRDGQGRLIYNSPLHF.

Many counts were recorded for this clonotype. This sequence joins TRBV11-2 and TRBJ2-1, with 7 bases lining up with TRBD2. Germline V CDR1 and CDR2: SGHAT, FQNNGV. V was clipped by 5 bases and J by 4 bases; unmatched bases: 8. There are 15 residues in the CDR3. The CDR3, as DNA: TGTGCCAGCAGCGCAAGCGGGACCTCGTACAATGAGCAGTTCTTC. This gives the protein CASSASGTSYNEQFF.

This clonotype was counted at least ten times. This chain connects TRBV28 to TRBJ1-1, with D possibly matching TRBD1 (5 bases). Germline V gives CDR1 MDHEN, CDR2 SYDVKM. The CDR3 has 16 amino acids. V dropped 5 bases and J dropped 1 base, with 17 bases sitting between them. In DNA, the CDR3 is TGTGCCAGCAGTAGCGAAGCCTTAACAGGGAACACTGAAGCTTTCTTT. Translation gives CASSSEALTGNTEAFF.